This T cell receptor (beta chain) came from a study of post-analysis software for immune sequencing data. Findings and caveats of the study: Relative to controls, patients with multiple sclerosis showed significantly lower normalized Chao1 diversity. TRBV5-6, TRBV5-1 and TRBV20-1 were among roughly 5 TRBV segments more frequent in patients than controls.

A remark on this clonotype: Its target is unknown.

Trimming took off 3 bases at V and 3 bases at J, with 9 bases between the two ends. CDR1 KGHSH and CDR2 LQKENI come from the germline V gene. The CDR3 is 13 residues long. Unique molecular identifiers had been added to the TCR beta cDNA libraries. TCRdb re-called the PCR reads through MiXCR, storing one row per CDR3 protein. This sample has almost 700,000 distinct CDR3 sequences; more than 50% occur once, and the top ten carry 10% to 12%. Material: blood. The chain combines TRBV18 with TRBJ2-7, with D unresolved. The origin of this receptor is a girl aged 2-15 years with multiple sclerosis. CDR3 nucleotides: TGTGCCAGCTCACCCCTGGACGGCTACGAGCAGTACTTC. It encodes CASSPLDGYEQYF.